Each of the 8 T cell receptor beta chains below was sequenced from the same sample in a study of cytomegalovirus exposure and HLA in healthy donors. Primers: 60 Vbeta forward and 13 Jbeta reverse. Profiled with immunoSEQ multiplex PCR; TCRdb holds only in-frame clones, not every one. Altogether approximately 100,000 clones are present, more than 60% being singletons, with the ten largest covering approximately 15%. The sequenced material came from PBMCs. The source of these receptors is a man in his 60s in good health and CMV-seropositive.

The genes are TRBV4-2 and TRBJ1-2; D remains unclear. Trimming left V 0 bases short and J 2 bases short, with 7 bases between. The CDR3 loop spans 14 amino acids. Germline CDR1 LGHNA, CDR2 YNFKEQ. The CDR3 coding sequence is TGTGCCAGCAGCCAAGATGGGCAAAACTATGGCTACACCTTC. This encodes CASSQDGQNYGYTF.

The rearrangement joins TRBV5-1 to TRBJ2-5, with 7 bases fitting TRBD1. CDR1 and CDR2 from the germline V gene are SGHRS and YFSETQ. The CDR3 is made up of 12 amino acids. V shed 6 bases, J shed 5 bases, and the junction held 4 bases outside the gene matches. CDR3 residues: CASNRGRETQYF. The CDR3 DNA reads as TGCGCCAGCAACAGGGGAAGGGAGACCCAGTACTTC.

This chain joins TRBV5-1 and TRBJ2-5, with TRBD1 as a possible D gene (6 bases). The last part of the DNA fits TRBJ2-7 better; the J call may be wrong. Germline V lookup: CDR1 SGHRS, CDR2 YFSETQ. CDR3 length equals 14 residues. DNA for the CDR3: TGCGCCAGCAGCTTGGGGGACACCTACTACGAGCAGTACTTC. It codes for CASSLGDTYYEQYF.

The chain is built from TRBV7-2 and TRBJ2-1; TRBD2 aligns across 9 bases. The CDR3 loop spans 15 amino acids. Trimming took 5 bases from V and 4 from J; bases not matched to a gene: 6. Germline CDR1 reads SGHTA; CDR2 reads FQGNSA. This CDR3 is CASSQQRGAYNEQFF. The CDR3 DNA follows: TGTGCCAGCAGCCAACAGCGGGGGGCATACAATGAGCAGTTCTTC.

This CDR3 is CASSRQGRTQETQYF. The CDR3 DNA sequence: TGTGCCAGCAGTCGACAGGGGAGAACGCAAGAGACCCAGTACTTC. The rearrangement uses TRBV9 and TRBJ2-5, with 8 nucleotides matching TRBD1. Germline trimming cut 5 bases from V and 2 bases from J; bases unmatched to any gene: 8. This CDR3 spans 15 amino acids. Germline-derived CDR1 and CDR2 are SGDLS and YYNGEE.

The rearrangement joins TRBV9 to TRBJ2-1, with TRBD2 identical over 7 bases. CDR3 length: 15 amino acids. The V gene's germline CDR1 is SGDLS and CDR2 YYNGEE. The ends lost 0 bases at V and 2 bases at J; junction bases unmatched: 2. The CDR3 loop is CASSVAGTTYNEQFF. The CDR3 DNA reads TGTGCCAGCAGCGTAGCGGGGACTACCTACAATGAGCAGTTCTTC.

This clone has just a few counts. The chain recombines TRBV5-5 with TRBJ2-2, with 8 bases identical to TRBD1. CDR3 length equals 19 residues. Looked up from germline, CDR1 is SGHKS and CDR2 is YYEKEE (reference sequence). V dropped 2 bases and J dropped 3; count of bases not matched to a gene: 15. The CDR3 DNA follows: TGTGCCAGCAGCTTCCACCCCAGACAGGGGATTAGGGACACCGGGGAGCTGTTTTTT. It yields the protein CASSFHPRQGIRDTGELFF.

The genes are TRBV9 and TRBJ2-7; TRBD1 might be the D (6 bases). The V and J ends lost 0 bases and 2 bases respectively, with 12 bases between them. The length of the CDR3 is 15 residues. In germline, CDR1 is SGDLS, CDR2 YYNGEE. Here the CDR3 DNA reads TGTGCCAGCAGCGTAGTCCCGACAGGACCCTACGAGCAGTACTTC. It specifies CASSVVPTGPYEQYF.